Below, 17 T cell receptor beta chains from the same sample are listed, as sequenced in a study of blood T cells in healthy people across ages. The second PCR ran roughly 6 to 11 cycles with a sample-barcoded 5' primer and J-beta primers. TCRdb reprocessed the 5' RACE reads via MiXCR and lists one record per CDR3 protein. This sample has about 640,000 distinct CDR3 sequences, with about 30% found just once. Material for sequencing was blood. The receptors were sampled from a woman older than 75 in good health.

V gene TRBV5-1 combines with J gene TRBJ1-2, with D perhaps matching TRBD1 (5 bases). Germline CDR1 reads SGHRS; CDR2 reads YFSETQ. The CDR3 consists of 14 residues. Deletions cut 0 bases from V and 4 bases from J, with 10 bases between. For the CDR3, the DNA is TGCGCCAGCAGCTTGGACGCAGGGAGCTATGGCTACACCTTC. Encoded protein: CASSLDAGSYGYTF.

V gene TRBV5-4 combines with J gene TRBJ2-1; 10 nucleotides match TRBD2. This CDR3 is built from 17 residues. Germline V gene lookup returns CDR1 SGHNT and CDR2 YYREEE (reference sequence). V shed 4 bases, J shed 7 bases, and the junction held 14 bases outside the gene matches. CDR3 nucleotides: TGTGCCAGCAGCCGGGAGAATGGAGCGGGGGGGCGGAATGAGCAGTTCTTC. Its protein is CASSRENGAGGRNEQFF.

The chain is built from TRBV5-1 and TRBJ2-2; TRBD1 matches 7 bases. CDR3 length: 16 residues. Per germline, CDR1 SGHRS and CDR2 YFSETQ. The ends lost 0 bases at V and 2 bases at J; junction bases unmatched: 4. The CDR3 sequence is CASSLDRGQNTGELFF. In DNA, the CDR3 is TGCGCCAGCAGCTTGGATAGGGGGCAAAACACCGGGGAGCTGTTTTTT.

This clonotype was recorded a few times. The chain employs TRBV12-3 or TRBV12-4 and TRBJ2-1, with 10 positions matching TRBD2. With 3 bases clipped from V and 3 bases from J, the junction kept 17 bases outside the gene matches. The CDR3 is made up of 20 amino acids. CDR3 in DNA: TGTGCCAGCAGTTTCCGTTCGCCTCTGGGGGGACTAGCGTTCTACAATGAGCAGTTCTTC. Encoded protein: CASSFRSPLGGLAFYNEQFF.

This clonotype was detected many times. The J gene is TRBJ2-3, the V gene TRBV7-8, with 8 bases identical to TRBD2. This CDR3 has 16 residues. The trim removed 1 base at V and 4 bases at J, leaving 7 bases unmatched. Germline V gives CDR1 SGHVS, CDR2 FQNEAQ. CDR3 amino acids: CASSLGTGGPADTQYF. The CDR3 DNA sequence: TGTGCCAGCAGCTTAGGGACGGGGGGGCCCGCAGATACGCAGTATTTT.

Only one count was recorded for this clonotype. J is TRBJ2-2 and V is TRBV28; D not resolved. Germline V gives CDR1 MDHEN, CDR2 SYDVKM. The ends were cut back, 6 bases at V and 13 bases at J, with 12 bases in the middle. This CDR3 is built from 11 residues. The CDR3 nucleotides read TGTGCCAGCAGCCTAACCGGTGGGCTGTTTTTT. Its protein is CASSLTGGLFF.

This clonotype was detected ten times or more. The chain combines TRBV27 with TRBJ1-5; 9 bases are a match to TRBD1. The V gene's germline CDR1 is MNHEY and CDR2 SMNVEV (reference sequence). There are 15 residues in the CDR3. Trimming at V came to 5 bases and at J to 3 bases, leaving 5 bases not matched to a gene. Written as DNA, the CDR3 is TGTGCCAGCAGTCCCGGGACAGGGTTCAATCAGCCCCAGCATTTT. Its protein product is CASSPGTGFNQPQHF.

The chain couples TRBV5-1 to TRBJ2-1, with D possibly being TRBD1 (5 bases). With 5 bases removed from V and 7 bases from J, the gap between germline ends came to 10 bases. The CDR3 runs to 12 residues. Germline V gene sequence: CDR1 SGHRS, CDR2 YFSETQ. The CDR3 sequence: CASRQVENEQFF. The DNA of the CDR3 is TGCGCCAGCAGACAGGTAGAGAATGAGCAGTTCTTC.

This clonotype was observed at least ten times. The genes are TRBV5-5 and TRBJ2-6, with a tentative D call TRBD1 (6 bases). V was pared by 4 bases and J by 0 bases, with 14 bases between. The CDR3 has 17 amino acids. Germline values: CDR1 SGHKS, CDR2 YYEKEE (reference sequence). CDR3 protein: CASSKLTGPSGANVLTF. CDR3 DNA: TGTGCCAGCAGCAAGTTGACAGGTCCCTCTGGGGCCAACGTCCTGACTTTC.

V and J are TRBV20-1 and TRBJ2-1, with no clear D. V was pared by 1 base and J by 0 bases, with 16 bases between. The CDR3 runs to 17 residues. Germline lookup yields CDR1 DFQATT and CDR2 SNEGSKA (reference sequence). The CDR3 loop reads CSARAPKQAVSYNEQFF. The CDR3 bases are TGCAGTGCTAGAGCACCCAAGCAAGCAGTCTCCTACAATGAGCAGTTCTTC.

The V call is TRBV19, the J call TRBJ2-3, with a weak D call TRBD1 (6 bases). CDR1 is LNHDA, CDR2 SQIVND, per germline (reference sequence). V shed 4 bases and J shed 11 bases, with 19 bases lying between them. There are 14 residues in the CDR3. The CDR3 loop reads CASSTTRQKGVQYF. The CDR3 DNA reads as TGTGCCAGTAGTACGACCCGCCAAAAGGGGGTGCAGTATTTT.

The CDR3 DNA sequence: TGTGCCACCAGTGACCCGACGGACCGGAGCGGAGCCCAGCATTTT. Translation gives CATSDPTDRSGAQHF. The rearrangement uses TRBV24-1 and TRBJ1-5, with unresolved D. The CDR3 runs to 15 residues. The V end was cut by 4 bases, the J end by 11 bases, with 20 bases between. Germline V gives CDR1 KGHDR, CDR2 SFDVKD.

To note about this clonotype: A much larger clone differs from this one at a single base, so this may be a read error. CDR3: CAWSVWRAVSLRTQYF. The CDR3 bases are TGTGCCTGGAGTGTATGGAGGGCAGTTAGCTTAAGGACCCAGTACTTC. V is TRBV30 and J is TRBJ2-7; the D gene is possibly TRBD2 (6 bases). The J call may be incorrect, as the DNA end agrees better with TRBJ2-5. Germline assignment: CDR1 GTSNPN and CDR2 SVGIG (reference sequence). This CDR3 region has 16 residues.

The rearrangement joins TRBV20-1 to TRBJ1-2, with D perhaps matching TRBD1 (6 bases). Germline assignment: CDR1 DFQATT and CDR2 SNEGSKA (reference sequence). This CDR3 spans 13 amino acids. The ends were cut back, 0 bases at V and 8 bases at J, with 13 bases in the middle. This CDR3 reads CSARDLQGTGYTF. CDR3 in DNA: TGCAGTGCTAGAGATCTGCAGGGGACGGGCTACACCTTC.

The table lists this clonotype with many counts. The chain joins TRBV9 to TRBJ1-6; no clear D gene. Per germline, CDR1 SGDLS and CDR2 YYNGEE. The V gene lost 0 bases and the J gene lost 0 bases, with 10 bases spanning the gap. This CDR3 spans 17 amino acids. The CDR3 bases are TGTGCCAGCAGCGTAGATCCCAGGCACTCCTATAATTCACCCCTCCACTTT. As protein: CASSVDPRHSYNSPLHF. The entire variable domain, with the rest obtained from reference TRBV9 and TRBJ1-6, is as follows: DSGVTQTPKHLITATGQRVTLRCSPRSGDLSVYWYQQSLDQGLQFLIQYYNGEERAKGNILERFSAQQFPDLHSELNLSSLELGDSALYFCASSVDPRHSYNSPLHFGNGTRLTVT.

The sample holds many counts of this clonotype. The chain links TRBV5-1 to TRBJ1-1, with D possibly being TRBD1 (5 bases). The CDR3 runs to 15 residues. Germline assignment: CDR1 SGHRS and CDR2 YFSETQ. V was shortened by 2 bases and J by 2 bases, with 13 bases between the two germline ends. The CDR3 region has the DNA TGCGCCAGCAGCTTTACCGGGAGGGGTAACACTGAAGCTTTCTTT. It yields the protein CASSFTGRGNTEAFF. The whole variable domain, filled in from reference TRBV5-1 and TRBJ1-1, reads KAGVTQTPRYLIKTRGQQVTLSCSPISGHRSVSWYQQTPGQGLQFLFEYFSETQRNKGNFPGRFSGRQFSNSRSEMNVSTLELGDSALYLCASSFTGRGNTEAFFGQGTRLTVV.

This chain connects TRBV20-1 to TRBJ1-5; D not certain. V dropped 6 bases and J dropped 7 bases, with 19 bases sitting between them. There are 14 residues in the CDR3. Germline CDR1 and CDR2: DFQATT and SNEGSKA (reference sequence). CDR3 sequence reads: CSANHILGGQPQHF. CDR3 in DNA: TGCAGTGCCAATCACATTTTGGGTGGGCAGCCCCAGCATTTT.